These 19 T cell receptor beta chains share one sample of origin, sequenced in a study of persistence of HIV-infected CD4 T cells. The libraries were made with immunoSEQ version 4 in survey mode. Assay used: immunoSEQ multiplex PCR; TCRdb lists only in-frame clones, some missing. The repertoire holds some 48,000 clones, around 72% seen once, with around 3% in the top ten. No cognate antigen is known for these TCRs. Cells were stimulated with CMV-infected fibroblast lysates at roughly 10 ug/mL. Memory cells lacking CD40L and CD69 with high CD45RO were sorted. The material sequenced was CD4+ T cells sorted from PBMCs after roughly 18-hour stimulation, taken from a patient who received antiretroviral therapy. The receptor source for this set is an adult man with HIV who was CMV-seropositive.

The chain recombines TRBV18 with TRBJ1-1, with 8 positions matching TRBD1. Trimming took 2 bases from V and 0 from J; bases not matched to a gene: 8. Per the germline V gene, CDR1 is KGHSH and CDR2 is LQKENI. The CDR3 has 17 residues. CDR3 coding DNA: TGTGCCAGCTCACCAACGCATACAGGGGGAATGAACACTGAAGCTTTCTTT. This sequence encodes CASSPTHTGGMNTEAFF.

This clone has a handful of counts. The chain is built from TRBV29-1 and TRBJ2-2; 10 bases are shared with TRBD1. CDR3 length: 13 residues. The trim removed 6 bases at V and 5 bases at J, leaving 3 bases unmatched. Germline loops: CDR1 SQVTM, CDR2 ANQGSEA. The CDR3 DNA follows: TGCAGCGTGGGACAGGGGACAACCGGGGAGCTGTTTTTT. This sequence encodes CSVGQGTTGELFF.

The V call is TRBV5-1, the J call TRBJ1-2, with 7 bases identical to TRBD1. Germline V lookup: CDR1 SGHRS, CDR2 YFSETQ. Trimming cost V 2 bases and J 4 bases; bases outside gene matches: 11. The CDR3 consists of 16 residues. CDR3 loop: CASSFSRTGFGYGYTF. The CDR3, as DNA: TGCGCCAGCAGCTTCTCGCGGACAGGCTTCGGCTATGGCTACACCTTC.

The chain is built from TRBV3-1 (or the pseudogene TRBV3-2) and TRBJ2-4; 8 bases match TRBD1. CDR1 and CDR2 from the germline V gene are LGHDT and YNNKEL (reference sequence). There are 15 residues in the CDR3. J was trimmed by 6 bases and V by 0 bases; bases with no gene match: 4. CDR3 sequence: CASSQDPGQGNIQYF. The CDR3 DNA reads TGTGCCAGCAGCCAAGACCCCGGACAGGGAAACATTCAGTACTTC.

The chain employs TRBV2 and TRBJ2-1; TRBD1 matches at 9 bases. V shed 6 bases and J 6 bases; nucleotides not matched to a gene: 6. This CDR3 has 14 amino acids. Germline CDR1 SNHLY, CDR2 FYNNEI. In DNA form, the CDR3 reads TGTGCCAGCAGACTCGGGACAGGGATCAATGAGCAGTTCTTC. Protein: CASRLGTGINEQFF.

The V gene is TRBV10-3, the J gene TRBJ2-1; 9 positions agree with TRBD2. The CDR3 is 14 residues long. The germline gives CDR1 ENHRY, CDR2 SYGVKD. V lost 4 bases to trimming and J lost 10 bases; unmatched junction nucleotides: 8. This CDR3 is CAISGLAGNGEQFF. Here the CDR3 DNA reads TGTGCCATCAGTGGGCTAGCGGGAAATGGAGAGCAGTTCTTC.

The CDR3 nucleotides are TGTGCCACCAGCAGGTTACGTGGGTATGGCTACACCTTC. Protein sequence: CATSRLRGYGYTF. The chain links TRBV15 to TRBJ1-2; D is undetermined. Germline V CDR1 and CDR2: LNHNV, YYDKDF (reference sequence). This CDR3 is built from 13 residues. Deletions cut 3 bases from V and 5 bases from J, with 10 bases between.

The chain combines TRBV7-2 with TRBJ2-2; D unclear. This CDR3 has 15 amino acids. Germline CDR1 and CDR2: SGHTA and FQGNSA. V was pared by 4 bases and J by 0 bases, with 9 bases between. The CDR3 sequence: CASSYSSANTGELFF. CDR3 DNA sequence: TGTGCCAGCAGCTACAGCTCCGCGAACACCGGGGAGCTGTTTTTT.

V gene TRBV6-1 combines with J gene TRBJ1-5, with 10 bases that match TRBD1. This CDR3 is 16 amino acids long. V shed 4 bases, J shed 7 bases, and the junction held 10 bases outside the gene matches. Germline V CDR1 and CDR2: MNHNS, SASEGT. The CDR3 sequence is CASSGTGTGVLQPQHF. The CDR3 DNA sequence: TGTGCCAGCAGTGGGACCGGGACAGGGGTTCTCCAGCCCCAGCATTTT.

V usage is TRBV6-4 and J usage is TRBJ2-2; 7 bases fit TRBD2. This CDR3 is built from 14 residues. CDR1 and CDR2 (germline): MRHNA, SNTAGT. Germline trimming cut 2 bases from V and 4 bases from J; bases unmatched to any gene: 1. This chain's CDR3 is CASSDTGGTGELFF. The CDR3 coding sequence is TGTGCCAGCAGTGACACGGGAGGCACCGGGGAGCTGTTTTTT.

The chain uses TRBV6-1 and TRBJ2-1; D gene unclear. This CDR3 is 15 amino acids long. The V end lost 1 base, the J end lost 6 bases, and 13 bases lay between the germline ends. The germline CDR1 and CDR2 sequences are MNHNS and SASEGT. The chain's CDR3 is CASSEGIRAGNEQFF. CDR3 coding DNA: TGTGCCAGCAGTGAAGGAATAAGGGCTGGCAATGAGCAGTTCTTC.

The rearrangement joins TRBV19 to TRBJ1-1; 8 nucleotides agree with TRBD1. The ends lost 6 bases at V and 5 bases at J; junction bases unmatched: 11. CDR3 length: 15 amino acids. CDR1 and CDR2 from the germline V gene are LNHDA and SQIVND (reference sequence). CDR3 DNA sequence: TGTGCCAGTAGCGATTCTGGACAGGGAAGAACTGAAGCTTTCTTT. Protein sequence: CASSDSGQGRTEAFF.

This chain connects TRBV4-1 to TRBJ2-1; D ambiguous. The CDR3 covers 15 residues. V shed 0 bases and J shed 5 bases, with 11 bases lying between them. Germline assignment: CDR1 MGHRA and CDR2 YSYEKL. This chain's CDR3 is CASSQERQADNEQFF. In DNA, the CDR3 is TGCGCCAGCAGCCAAGAGAGGCAGGCCGACAATGAGCAGTTCTTC.

V and J are TRBV2 and TRBJ1-5; the D is unclear. The CDR3 covers 11 residues. Deletions cut 7 bases from V and 1 base from J, with 2 bases between. Germline V gives CDR1 SNHLY, CDR2 FYNNEI. The CDR3 bases are TGTGCCAGCAACAGCAATCAGCCCCAGCATTTT. Translation: CASNSNQPQHF. Supplemented by reference TRBV2 and TRBJ1-5, the full variable domain reads EPEVTQTPSHQVTQMGQEVILRCVPISNHLYFYWYRQILGQKVEFLVSFYNNEISEKSEIFDDQFSVERPDGSNFTLKIRSTKLEDSAMYFCASNSNQPQHFGDGTRLSIL.

This clone occurred a few times. The rearrangement links TRBV27 to TRBJ1-1; 10 bases fit TRBD1. The CDR3 has 16 residues. After removal of 5 bases from V and 7 bases from J, the junction contained 13 bases not matched to a gene. Germline V gene data show CDR1 as MNHEY and CDR2 as SMNVEV (reference sequence). For the CDR3, the DNA is TGTGCCAGCAGTAAATATTACGGGACAGGGGTGAGTGAAGCTTTCTTT. Amino acids: CASSKYYGTGVSEAFF.

CDR3 loop: CAIRDRGNTDTQYF. The DNA for the CDR3 is TGTGCCATCAGAGACAGGGGGAACACAGATACGCAGTATTTT. This chain uses TRBV10-3 with TRBJ2-3, with 9 nucleotides matching TRBD1. Trimming cost V 6 bases and J 2 bases; bases outside gene matches: 3. CDR1 ENHRY and CDR2 SYGVKD come from the germline V gene. The CDR3 contains 14 residues.

This clone was detected a few times. The identical CDR3 is also encoded by other nucleotide sequences in the sample. The chain combines TRBV5-6 with TRBJ1-4; D is perhaps TRBD1 (6 bases). This CDR3 region has 14 residues. Between the trimmed V and J ends, which lost 1 base and 5 bases, there was a span of 9 bases. Germline V gives CDR1 SGHDT, CDR2 YYEEEE. In nucleotides, the CDR3 is TGTGCCAGCAGCTTGCAGGGGAACAATGAAAAACTGTTTTTT. Translating gives CASSLQGNNEKLFF.

The V and J genes are TRBV30 and TRBJ2-7; D remains ambiguous. Germline V lookup: CDR1 GTSNPN, CDR2 SVGIG (reference sequence). This CDR3 has 14 residues. V lost 4 bases and J 1 base, leaving 14 bases between the germline ends. CDR3 coding DNA: TGTGCCTGGACGAGGCCACCGACTTCCTACGAGCAGTACTTC. Its translation: CAWTRPPTSYEQYF.

The genes are TRBV7-2 and TRBJ2-7; perhaps D is TRBD1 or TRBD2 (5 bases each). In germline, CDR1 is SGHTA, CDR2 FQGNSA. V was shortened by 1 base and J by 3 bases, with 16 bases between the two germline ends. The CDR3 loop spans 16 amino acids. The CDR3 region is CASSLESSLGGYEQYF. CDR3 sequence (DNA): TGTGCCAGCAGCTTAGAGTCGAGCCTTGGGGGCTACGAGCAGTACTTC.